The next 23 T cell receptor beta chains were all read from a single sample in a study of shared clonotypes between healthy human individuals. Only in-frame clones appear in the TCRdb table, and some are missing; sequencing was by immunoSEQ multiplex PCR. This sample carries around 320,000 clones, around 87% of them seen once, and the ten largest clones take under 20%. The sequenced sample was memory CD8+ T cells sorted from blood. The subset was: CD45RO+ cells pooled with CCR7-negative TemRA cells. The origin of the receptors is a man between 18 and 29 years old in good health.

On this clone itself: The sample contains more than one DNA sequence encoding this CDR3. V gene TRBV27 combines with J gene TRBJ2-7; no clear D gene. The CDR3 consists of 13 residues. The germline V and J ends were trimmed by 2 bases and 2 bases, with 7 bases remaining between them. Germline V CDR1 and CDR2: MNHEY, SMNVEV (reference sequence). CDR3 protein: CASSLGVTYEQYF. The CDR3 bases are TGTGCCAGCAGTTTAGGAGTTACCTACGAGCAGTACTTC.

J is TRBJ2-7 and V is TRBV7-9; no reliable D call. Germline V gene data show CDR1 as SEHNR and CDR2 as FQNEAQ (reference sequence). The CDR3 length is 11 residues. Deletions cut 2 bases from V and 6 bases from J, with 5 bases between. DNA of the CDR3: TGTGCCAGCAGCTTATCCCTCGAGCAGTACTTC. This translates into CASSLSLEQYF.

Turning to this clone: Other DNA sequences of this sample code for an identical CDR3. The chain couples TRBV27 to TRBJ2-7; 11 positions agree with TRBD2. Germline V gene data show CDR1 as MNHEY and CDR2 as SMNVEV (reference sequence). V lost 4 bases and J lost 1; bases outside the gene matches: 3. The CDR3 contains 15 residues. CDR3 sequence reads: CASSYSGGASYEQYF. In DNA form, the CDR3 reads TGTGCCAGCAGTTATAGCGGGGGGGCTTCCTACGAGCAGTACTTC.

The chain recombines TRBV27 with TRBJ2-7, with 8 bases that match TRBD2. After removal of 5 bases from V and 3 bases from J, the junction contained 9 bases not matched to a gene. The germline gives CDR1 MNHEY, CDR2 SMNVEV (reference sequence). The CDR3 spans 15 residues. Here the CDR3 reads CASSGGSGGIYEQYF. The CDR3 nucleotides read TGTGCCAGCAGTGGGGGGAGCGGGGGCATCTACGAGCAGTACTTC.

The count of this clone is one. The chain joins TRBV4-1 to TRBJ1-1; D remains unclear. The CDR3 has 15 amino acids. The V end was cut by 0 bases, the J end by 1 base, with 9 bases between. CDR1 and CDR2 (germline): MGHRA, YSYEKL. The DNA of the CDR3 is TGCGCCAGCAGCCAAGACGGACGGCCGAACACTGAAGCTTTCTTT. It yields the protein CASSQDGRPNTEAFF.

The V call is TRBV28, the J call TRBJ2-1, with D tentatively TRBD2 (5 bases). Trimming pared 6 bases from V and 8 bases from J, leaving 11 bases between. The CDR3 is made up of 12 amino acids. The germline CDR1 and CDR2 sequences are MDHEN and SYDVKM. The CDR3 spells CASRSRGHEQFF. CDR3 nucleotides: TGTGCCAGCAGATCGAGAGGGCATGAGCAGTTCTTC. Full variable domain (outside the CDR3, taken from reference TRBV28 and TRBJ2-1): DVKVTQSSRYLVKRTGEKVFLECVQDMDHENMFWYRQDPGLGLRLIYFSYDVKMKEKGDIPEGYSVSREKKERFSLILESASTNQTSMYLCASRSRGHEQFFGPGTRLTVL.

The chain combines TRBV13 with TRBJ1-2; D may be TRBD1 (6 bases). Trimming removed 5 bases at V and 7 bases at J, with 17 bases between. The V gene's germline CDR1 is PRHDT and CDR2 FYEKMQ (reference sequence). CDR3 size: 14 residues. CDR3 bases: TGTGCCAGCAGCCTCGGGACAAGCATAGTTGGCTACACCTTC. It codes for CASSLGTSIVGYTF.

This clone is a singleton in its sample. The rearrangement joins TRBV29-1 to TRBJ2-3, with 8 bases that match TRBD1. The CDR3 sequence is 12 residues long. V lost 7 bases and J lost 4; bases outside the gene matches: 4. Germline V gives CDR1 SQVTM, CDR2 ANQGSEA. CDR3 nucleotides: TGCAGCGCTTGGACAGGGCCAGATACGCAGTATTTT. Translated, it gives CSAWTGPDTQYF.

The chain recombines TRBV10-2 with TRBJ1-1; D is unclear. Germline assignment: CDR1 WSHSY and CDR2 SAAADI. Trimming removed 3 bases at V and 11 bases at J, with 10 bases between. The CDR3 is made up of 11 amino acids. The CDR3 DNA reads TGCGCCAGCAGTGATGGATGGTATGCTTTCTTT. This sequence encodes CASSDGWYAFF.

The chain recombines TRBV4-2 with TRBJ2-7; D unresolved. The germline V gene has CDR1 LGHNA and CDR2 YNFKEQ. The CDR3 consists of 15 residues. Trimming took off 0 bases at V and 6 bases at J, with 15 bases between the two ends. In DNA form, the CDR3 reads TGTGCCAGCAGCCAAGATGAGGCCCCCCCTATCGAGCAGTACTTC. As protein: CASSQDEAPPIEQYF.

The chain has TRBV11-2 and TRBJ2-3; D ambiguous. Germline CDR1 and CDR2: SGHAT and FQNNGV. The ends were cut back, 2 bases at V and 2 bases at J, with 14 bases in the middle. The CDR3 extends over 16 amino acids. The CDR3 here is CASSLLGQDSTDTQYF. The CDR3 nucleotides are TGTGCCAGCAGCTTATTAGGCCAAGATTCCACAGATACGCAGTATTTT.

This clone was observed a single time. The V and J genes are TRBV6-6 and TRBJ1-1; 7 bases line up with TRBD1. V was clipped by 2 bases and J by 3 bases; unmatched bases: 6. Germline CDR1 MNHNY, CDR2 SVGAGI (reference sequence). This CDR3 has 15 residues. The CDR3 nucleotides are TGTGCCAGCAGTTACCGGACAGGTTGGGACACTGAAGCTTTCTTT. Protein product: CASSYRTGWDTEAFF.

The chain joins TRBV9 to TRBJ2-7; maybe TRBD2 (6 bases). The CDR3 has 16 residues. Germline CDR1 and CDR2: SGDLS and YYNGEE. V lost 3 bases and J 7 bases, leaving 23 bases between the germline ends. The CDR3 coding sequence is TGTGCCAGCAGCGCCTCAGGCGGGACGGGTCTTCGGGAGCAGTACTTC. Its protein product is CASSASGGTGLREQYF.

This clone was detected once. The chain has TRBV4-2 and TRBJ1-1; possible D gene TRBD1, 5 bases. V lost 0 bases and J lost 2, with 10 bases in between. CDR1 is LGHNA and CDR2 is YNFKEQ in the germline V gene. The CDR3 is 15 residues long. CDR3 in DNA: TGTGCCAGCAGCCAAGATCTGGGGGGTAACACTGAAGCTTTCTTT. Translated, it gives CASSQDLGGNTEAFF.

The chain carries TRBV5-1 and TRBJ2-7; no reliable D call. The CDR3 loop spans 13 amino acids. CDR1 SGHRS and CDR2 YFSETQ come from the germline V gene. V gave up 0 bases and J gave up 1 base, with 5 bases separating them. The CDR3 DNA is TGCGCCAGCAGCTTGGCGGAGTCCTACGAGCAGTACTTC. Its translation: CASSLAESYEQYF.

The CDR3, as DNA: TGTGCCAGCAGCGGCGGACAGGGAAAAATCACTGAAGCTTTCTTT. Amino acid sequence: CASSGGQGKITEAFF. The genes are TRBV5-6 and TRBJ1-1; TRBD1 agrees at 8 bases. Looked up from germline, CDR1 is SGHDT and CDR2 is YYEEEE. V shed 4 bases and J 4 bases; nucleotides not matched to a gene: 9. The CDR3 has 15 amino acids.

The chain employs TRBV4-1 and TRBJ2-7; TRBD1 might be the D (5 bases). CDR3 length: 14 amino acids. Germline CDR1 MGHRA, CDR2 YSYEKL. Trimming pared 1 base from V and 3 bases from J, leaving 10 bases between. CDR3 region: CASSQGTIFYEQYF. As DNA, the CDR3 is TGCGCCAGCAGCCAAGGGACAATCTTCTACGAGCAGTACTTC.

This sequence joins TRBV28 and TRBJ1-1, with a weak D call TRBD1 (5 bases). Trimming shortened V by 4 bases and J by 11 bases, and 20 bases separated the two germline ends. The germline V gene has CDR1 MDHEN and CDR2 SYDVKM. The CDR3 contains 14 residues. DNA of the CDR3: TGTGCCAGCAGTTCCGGGACCGGAAATTCGAGGGCTTTCTTT. It translates to CASSSGTGNSRAFF.

The chain links TRBV5-1 to TRBJ2-2, with 8 positions matching TRBD1. From germline, CDR1 is SGHRS and CDR2 YFSETQ. J lost 3 bases, V lost 6 bases, and 10 bases had no gene match. The CDR3 consists of 16 residues. CDR3 sequence (DNA): TGCGCCAGCAAGGTCGTTACGACAGGGGACACCGGGGAGCTGTTTTTT. It yields the protein CASKVVTTGDTGELFF.

V and J are TRBV4-3 and TRBJ2-6, with 7 bases matching TRBD1. Per germline, CDR1 LGHNA and CDR2 YSLEER. Trimming cost V 2 bases and J 0 bases; bases outside gene matches: 10. The CDR3 runs to 19 residues. The CDR3, as DNA: TGCGCCAGCAGCCAACCTTTTAGGGGGCGCCCCTCTGGGGCCAACGTCCTGACTTTC. It yields the protein CASSQPFRGRPSGANVLTF.

This sequence joins TRBV7-9 and TRBJ2-1; 9 positions match TRBD2. The CDR3 runs to 16 residues. The germline V gene encodes CDR1 SEHNR and CDR2 FQNEAQ (reference sequence). The V gene end was trimmed by 5 bases and the J gene end by 4 bases; junction bases not matched to a gene: 9. CDR3 loop: CASSLLGLASYNEQFF. The CDR3 DNA is TGTGCCAGCAGCCTCTTAGGACTAGCGAGTTACAATGAGCAGTTCTTC.

V is TRBV7-9 and J is TRBJ1-1; D may be TRBD1 (6 bases). From germline, CDR1 is SEHNR and CDR2 FQNEAQ (reference sequence). There are 12 residues in the CDR3. V was clipped by 4 bases and J by 5 bases, with 8 bases between them. This chain's CDR3 is CASSSRGTEAFF. For the CDR3, the DNA is TGTGCCAGCAGCTCCAGGGGTACTGAAGCTTTCTTT.

CDR3 nucleotide sequence: TGTGCCAGCAGCTTAGCGGGCACATTGGGCAATTCACCCCTCCACTTT. It encodes CASSLAGTLGNSPLHF. The V and J genes are TRBV7-9 and TRBJ1-6; D gene ambiguous. Germline CDR1 and CDR2: SEHNR and FQNEAQ (reference sequence). V was pared by 0 bases and J by 7 bases, with 13 bases between. The CDR3 spans 16 residues.